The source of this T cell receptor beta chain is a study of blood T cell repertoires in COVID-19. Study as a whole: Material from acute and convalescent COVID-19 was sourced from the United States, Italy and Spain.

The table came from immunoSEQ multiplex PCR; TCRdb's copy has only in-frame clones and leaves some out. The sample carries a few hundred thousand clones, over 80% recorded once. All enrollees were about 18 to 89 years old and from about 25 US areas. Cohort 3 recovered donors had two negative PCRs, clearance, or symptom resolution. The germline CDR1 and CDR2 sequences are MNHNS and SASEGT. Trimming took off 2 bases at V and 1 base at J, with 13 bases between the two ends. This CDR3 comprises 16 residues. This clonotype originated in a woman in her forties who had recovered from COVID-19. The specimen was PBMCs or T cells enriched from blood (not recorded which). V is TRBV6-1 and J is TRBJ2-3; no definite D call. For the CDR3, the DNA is TGTGCCAGCAGTGAACCTAGAAGCCAACGCACAGATACGCAGTATTTT. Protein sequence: CASSEPRSQRTDTQYF.